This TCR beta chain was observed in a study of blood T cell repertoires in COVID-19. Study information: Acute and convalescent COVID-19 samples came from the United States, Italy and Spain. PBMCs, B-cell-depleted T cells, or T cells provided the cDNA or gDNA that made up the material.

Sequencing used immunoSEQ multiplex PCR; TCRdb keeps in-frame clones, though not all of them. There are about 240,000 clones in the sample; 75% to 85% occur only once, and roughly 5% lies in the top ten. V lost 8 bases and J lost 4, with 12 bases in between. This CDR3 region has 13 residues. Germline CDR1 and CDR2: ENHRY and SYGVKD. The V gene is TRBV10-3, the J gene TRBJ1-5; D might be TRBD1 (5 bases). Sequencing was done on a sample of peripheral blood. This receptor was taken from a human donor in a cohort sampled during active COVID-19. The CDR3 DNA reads TGTGCCATCTCCCGGGAGGGGAATCAGCCCCAGCATTTT. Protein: CAISREGNQPQHF.